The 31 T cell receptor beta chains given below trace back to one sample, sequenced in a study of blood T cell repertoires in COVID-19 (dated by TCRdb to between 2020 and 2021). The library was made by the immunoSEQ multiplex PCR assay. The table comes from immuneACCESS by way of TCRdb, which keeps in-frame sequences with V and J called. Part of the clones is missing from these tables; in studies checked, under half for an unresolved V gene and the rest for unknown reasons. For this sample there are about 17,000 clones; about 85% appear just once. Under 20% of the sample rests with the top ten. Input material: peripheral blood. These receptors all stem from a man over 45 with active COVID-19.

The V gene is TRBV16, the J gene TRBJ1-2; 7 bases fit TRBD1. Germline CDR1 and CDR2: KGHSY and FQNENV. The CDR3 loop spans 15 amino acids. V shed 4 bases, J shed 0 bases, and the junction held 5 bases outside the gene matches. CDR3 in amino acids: CASSLDRAANYGYTF. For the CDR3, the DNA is TGTGCCAGCAGCCTCGACAGGGCCGCTAACTATGGCTACACCTTC.

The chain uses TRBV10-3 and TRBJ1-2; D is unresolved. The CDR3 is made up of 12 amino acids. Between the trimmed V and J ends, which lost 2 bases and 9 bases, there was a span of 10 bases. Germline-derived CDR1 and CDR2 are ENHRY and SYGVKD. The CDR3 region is CAISEGRGRYTF. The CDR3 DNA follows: TGTGCCATCAGTGAGGGTCGCGGCCGCTACACCTTC.

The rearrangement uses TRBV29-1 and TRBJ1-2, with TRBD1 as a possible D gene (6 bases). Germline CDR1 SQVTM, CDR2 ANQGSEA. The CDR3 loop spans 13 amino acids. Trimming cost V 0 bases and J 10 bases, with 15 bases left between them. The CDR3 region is CSVEDHQGNVYTF. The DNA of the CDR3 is TGCAGCGTTGAAGATCATCAGGGGAACGTCTACACCTTC. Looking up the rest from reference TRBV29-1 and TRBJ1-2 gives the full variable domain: SAVISQKPSRDICQRGTSLTIQCQVDSQVTMMFWYRQQPGQSLTLIATANQGSEATYESGFVIDKFPISRPNLTFSTLTVSNMSPEDSSIYLCSVEDHQGNVYTFGSGTRLTVV.

This CDR3 reads CATRGVGEGTEAFF. CDR3 nucleotide sequence: TGTGCCACCAGGGGCGTGGGGGAGGGGACTGAAGCTTTCTTT. The V gene is TRBV24-1, the J gene TRBJ1-1, with D perhaps matching TRBD1 (5 bases). From germline, CDR1 is KGHDR and CDR2 SFDVKD. The V end lost 7 bases, the J end lost 5 bases, and 16 bases lay between the germline ends. The CDR3 extends over 14 amino acids.

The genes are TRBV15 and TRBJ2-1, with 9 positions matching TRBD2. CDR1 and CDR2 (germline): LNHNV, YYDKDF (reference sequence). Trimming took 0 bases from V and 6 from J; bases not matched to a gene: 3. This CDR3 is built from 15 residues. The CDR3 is CATSRDGGRVNEQFF. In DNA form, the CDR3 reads TGTGCCACCAGCAGAGATGGCGGGAGGGTCAATGAGCAGTTCTTC.

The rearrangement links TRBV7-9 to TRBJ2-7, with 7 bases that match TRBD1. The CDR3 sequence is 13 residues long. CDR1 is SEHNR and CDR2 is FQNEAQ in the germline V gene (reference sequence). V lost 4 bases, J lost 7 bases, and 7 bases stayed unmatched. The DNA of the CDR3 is TGTGCCAGCAGCTATTTACAGGGGAATGAGCAGTACTTC. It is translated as CASSYLQGNEQYF.

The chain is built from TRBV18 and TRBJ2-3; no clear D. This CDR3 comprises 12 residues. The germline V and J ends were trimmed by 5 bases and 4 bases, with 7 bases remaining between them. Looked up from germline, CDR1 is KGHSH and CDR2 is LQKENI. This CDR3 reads CASSSRADTQYF. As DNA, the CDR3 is TGTGCCAGCTCAAGTCGAGCAGATACGCAGTATTTT.

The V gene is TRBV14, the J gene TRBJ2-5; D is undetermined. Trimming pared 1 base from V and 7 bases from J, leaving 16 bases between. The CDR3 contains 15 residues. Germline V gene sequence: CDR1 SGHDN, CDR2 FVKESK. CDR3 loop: CASSQVSLVGGTQYF. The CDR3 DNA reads TGTGCCAGCAGCCAAGTTAGCCTAGTTGGCGGGACCCAGTACTTC.

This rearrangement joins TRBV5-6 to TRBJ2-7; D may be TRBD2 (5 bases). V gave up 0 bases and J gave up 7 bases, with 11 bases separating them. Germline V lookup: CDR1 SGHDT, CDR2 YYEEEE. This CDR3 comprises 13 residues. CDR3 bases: TGTGCCAGCAGCTTGGGGGGAGTGAGGGAGCAGTACTTC. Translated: CASSLGGVREQYF.

The CDR3 region has the DNA TGTGCCAGCAGGACCCTACCGGGACAGAACTACGAGCAGTACTTC. Residues: CASRTLPGQNYEQYF. The chain recombines TRBV5-5 with TRBJ2-7, with TRBD1 matching 7 bases. Unmatched junction bases numbered 11, after V lost 5 bases and J lost 3 bases. This CDR3 comprises 15 residues. Germline V CDR1 and CDR2: SGHKS, YYEKEE (reference sequence).

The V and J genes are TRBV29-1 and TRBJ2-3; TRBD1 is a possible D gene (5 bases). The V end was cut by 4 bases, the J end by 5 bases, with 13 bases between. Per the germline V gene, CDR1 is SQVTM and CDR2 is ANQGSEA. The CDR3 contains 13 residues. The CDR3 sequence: CSVAGRAQDTQYF. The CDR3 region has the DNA TGCAGCGTTGCGGGCAGGGCTCAAGATACGCAGTATTTT.

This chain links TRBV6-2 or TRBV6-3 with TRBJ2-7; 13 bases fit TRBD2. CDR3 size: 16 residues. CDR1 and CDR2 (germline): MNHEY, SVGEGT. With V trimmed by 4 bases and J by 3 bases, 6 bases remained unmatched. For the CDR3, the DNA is TGTGCCAGCAGTTTTCGACTAGCGGGAGGTTACTACGAGCAGTACTTC. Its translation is CASSFRLAGGYYEQYF.

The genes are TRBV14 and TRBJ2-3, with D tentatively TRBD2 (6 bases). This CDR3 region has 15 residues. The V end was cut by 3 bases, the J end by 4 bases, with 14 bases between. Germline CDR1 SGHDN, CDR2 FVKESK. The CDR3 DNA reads TGTGCCAGCAGCCAGCGGGGTTGGGGCGCAGATACGCAGTATTTT. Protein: CASSQRGWGADTQYF.

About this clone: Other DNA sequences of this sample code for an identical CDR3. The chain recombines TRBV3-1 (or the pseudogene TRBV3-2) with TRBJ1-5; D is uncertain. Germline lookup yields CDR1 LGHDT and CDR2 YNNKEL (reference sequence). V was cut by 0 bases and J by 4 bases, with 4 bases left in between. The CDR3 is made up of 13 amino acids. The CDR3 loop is CASSQDLNQPQHF. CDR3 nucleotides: TGTGCCAGCAGCCAAGACCTTAATCAGCCCCAGCATTTT.

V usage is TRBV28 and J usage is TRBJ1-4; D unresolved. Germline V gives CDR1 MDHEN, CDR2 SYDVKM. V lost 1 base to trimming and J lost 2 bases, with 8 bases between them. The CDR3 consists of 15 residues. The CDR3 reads CASSLFYGTNEKLFF. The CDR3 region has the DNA TGTGCCAGCAGTTTATTCTACGGTACTAATGAAAAACTGTTTTTT.

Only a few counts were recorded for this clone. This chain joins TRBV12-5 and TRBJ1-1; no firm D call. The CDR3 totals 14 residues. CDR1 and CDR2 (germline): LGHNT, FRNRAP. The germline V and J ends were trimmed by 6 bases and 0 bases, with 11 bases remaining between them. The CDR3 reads CASGTQTMNTEAFF. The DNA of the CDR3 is TGTGCTAGTGGGACTCAGACTATGAACACTGAAGCTTTCTTT.

CDR3 DNA: TGTGCCAGCTCACAAACACAGGGTTGGGGGACTGAAGCTTTCTTT. Protein: CASSQTQGWGTEAFF. The rearrangement uses TRBV18 and TRBJ1-1; TRBD1 might be the D (6 bases). Germline loops: CDR1 KGHSH, CDR2 LQKENI. This CDR3 has 15 amino acids. The germline V and J ends were trimmed by 4 bases and 5 bases, with 17 bases remaining between them.

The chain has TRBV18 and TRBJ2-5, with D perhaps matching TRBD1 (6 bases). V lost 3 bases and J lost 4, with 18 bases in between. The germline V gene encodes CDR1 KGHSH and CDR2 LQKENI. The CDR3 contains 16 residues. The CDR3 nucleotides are TGTGCCAGCTCACCCTACAGGGACCCTCGGGGAGAGACCCAGTACTTC. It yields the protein CASSPYRDPRGETQYF.

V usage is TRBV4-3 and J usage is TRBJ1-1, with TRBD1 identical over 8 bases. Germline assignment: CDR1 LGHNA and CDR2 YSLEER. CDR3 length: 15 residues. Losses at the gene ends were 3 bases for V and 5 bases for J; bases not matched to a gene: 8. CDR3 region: CASSHHDRGWTEAFF. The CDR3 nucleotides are TGCGCCAGCAGCCATCACGACAGGGGATGGACTGAAGCTTTCTTT.

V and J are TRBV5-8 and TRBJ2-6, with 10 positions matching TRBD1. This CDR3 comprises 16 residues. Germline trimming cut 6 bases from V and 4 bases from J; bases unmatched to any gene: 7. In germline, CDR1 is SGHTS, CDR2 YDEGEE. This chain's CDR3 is CASNRDRGPGANVLTF. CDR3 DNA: TGTGCCAGCAACCGGGACAGGGGTCCCGGGGCCAACGTCCTGACTTTC.

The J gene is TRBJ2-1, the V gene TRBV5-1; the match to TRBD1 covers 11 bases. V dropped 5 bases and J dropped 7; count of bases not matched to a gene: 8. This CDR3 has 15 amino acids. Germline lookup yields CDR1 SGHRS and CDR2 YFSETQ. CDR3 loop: CASREGTGGRNEQFF. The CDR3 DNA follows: TGCGCCAGCAGGGAAGGGACAGGGGGAAGAAATGAGCAGTTCTTC.

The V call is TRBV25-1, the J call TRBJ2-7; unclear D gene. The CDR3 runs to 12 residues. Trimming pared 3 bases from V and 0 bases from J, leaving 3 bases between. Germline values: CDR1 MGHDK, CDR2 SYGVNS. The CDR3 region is CASSDYSYEQYF. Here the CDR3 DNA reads TGTGCCAGCAGTGACTACTCCTACGAGCAGTACTTC.

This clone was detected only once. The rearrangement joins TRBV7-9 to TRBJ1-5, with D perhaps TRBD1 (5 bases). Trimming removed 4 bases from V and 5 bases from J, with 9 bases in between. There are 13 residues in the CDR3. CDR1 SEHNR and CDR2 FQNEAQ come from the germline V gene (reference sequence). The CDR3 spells CASSSGGDQPQHF. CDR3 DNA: TGTGCCAGCAGCTCGGGGGGTGATCAGCCCCAGCATTTT.

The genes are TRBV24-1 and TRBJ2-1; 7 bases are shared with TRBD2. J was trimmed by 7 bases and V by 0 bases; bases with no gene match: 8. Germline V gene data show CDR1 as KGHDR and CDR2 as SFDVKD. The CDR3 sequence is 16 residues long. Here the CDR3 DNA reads TGTGCCACCAGTGATTTGGGGAGCGGGGTTGGGAATGAGCAGTTCTTC. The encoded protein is CATSDLGSGVGNEQFF.

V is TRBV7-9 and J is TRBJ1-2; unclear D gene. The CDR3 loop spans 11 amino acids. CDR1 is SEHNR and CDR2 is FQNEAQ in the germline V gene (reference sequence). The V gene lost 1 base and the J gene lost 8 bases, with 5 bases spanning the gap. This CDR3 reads CASSLESGYTF. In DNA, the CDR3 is TGTGCCAGCAGCTTAGAAAGCGGCTACACCTTC.

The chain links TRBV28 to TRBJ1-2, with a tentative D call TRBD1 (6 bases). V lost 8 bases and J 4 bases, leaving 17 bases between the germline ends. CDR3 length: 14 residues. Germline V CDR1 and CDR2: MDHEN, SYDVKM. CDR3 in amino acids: CASGTPGGGYGYTF. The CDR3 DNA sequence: TGTGCCAGCGGGACCCCGGGGGGCGGCTATGGCTACACCTTC.

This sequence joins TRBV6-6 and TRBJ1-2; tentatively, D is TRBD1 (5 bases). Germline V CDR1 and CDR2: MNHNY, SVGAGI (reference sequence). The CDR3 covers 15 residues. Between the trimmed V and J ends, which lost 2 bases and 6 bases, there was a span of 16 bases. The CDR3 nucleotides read TGTGCCAGCAGTTACCCAGGGACTATGACGGATGGCTACACCTTC. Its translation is CASSYPGTMTDGYTF.

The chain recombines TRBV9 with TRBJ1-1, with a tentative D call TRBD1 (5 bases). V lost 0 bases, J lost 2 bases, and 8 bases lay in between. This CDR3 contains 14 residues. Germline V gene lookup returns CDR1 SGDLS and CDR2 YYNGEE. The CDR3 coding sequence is TGTGCCAGCAGCGTAGATACAGGAAACACTGAAGCTTTCTTT. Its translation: CASSVDTGNTEAFF.

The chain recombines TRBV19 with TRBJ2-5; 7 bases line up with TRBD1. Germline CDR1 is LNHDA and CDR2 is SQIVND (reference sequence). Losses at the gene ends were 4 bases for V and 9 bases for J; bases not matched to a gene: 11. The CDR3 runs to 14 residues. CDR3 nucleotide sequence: TGTGCCAGTAGTAACCAGGGGGATAGGGTGGCCCAGTACTTC. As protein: CASSNQGDRVAQYF.

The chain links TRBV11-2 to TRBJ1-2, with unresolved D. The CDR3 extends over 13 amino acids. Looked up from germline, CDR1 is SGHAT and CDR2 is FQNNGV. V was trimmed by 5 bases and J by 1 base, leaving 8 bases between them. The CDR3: CASSLGHNYGYTF. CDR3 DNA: TGTGCCAGCAGCCTTGGGCATAACTATGGCTACACCTTC.

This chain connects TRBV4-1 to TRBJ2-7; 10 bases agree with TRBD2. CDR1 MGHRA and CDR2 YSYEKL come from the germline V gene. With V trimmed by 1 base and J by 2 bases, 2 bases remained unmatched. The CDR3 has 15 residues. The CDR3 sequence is CASSQVLAGTYEQYF. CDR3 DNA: TGCGCCAGCAGCCAAGTACTAGCGGGGACCTACGAGCAGTACTTC.